This passage covers 13 T cell receptor beta chains from one sample sequenced in a study of blood T cell repertoires in COVID-19. Clones were sequenced by immunoSEQ multiplex PCR, and TCRdb holds only the in-frame ones, with some missing. The table shows some 48,000 clones, with approximately 91% occurring only once. The sample consisted of peripheral blood. The receptors here all came from a man aged 50-59 years with active COVID-19.

The rearrangement uses TRBV9 and TRBJ1-4; D not resolved. The CDR3 is 16 amino acids. Germline V gene sequence: CDR1 SGDLS, CDR2 YYNGEE. With 4 bases removed from V and 5 bases from J, the gap between germline ends came to 18 bases. The CDR3 spells CASSPRLTSRNEKLFF. CDR3 in DNA: TGTGCCAGCAGCCCAAGACTCACCTCGCGAAATGAAAAACTGTTTTTT.

This chain joins TRBV7-9 and TRBJ2-5, with 8 bases lining up with TRBD1. The V gene end was trimmed by 5 bases and the J gene end by 3 bases; junction bases not matched to a gene: 11. Per the germline V gene, CDR1 is SEHNR and CDR2 is FQNEAQ (reference sequence). This CDR3 has 16 residues. CDR3 coding DNA: TGTGCCAGCAGCAGAGACAGGGGAGTAACGGAAGAGACCCAGTACTTC. Protein: CASSRDRGVTEETQYF.

The chain couples TRBV19 to TRBJ2-5; 7 bases fit TRBD2. The V gene's germline CDR1 is LNHDA and CDR2 SQIVND (reference sequence). Trimming at V came to 5 bases and at J to 4 bases, leaving 4 bases not matched to a gene. The CDR3 covers 13 residues. For the CDR3, the DNA is TGTGCCAGTAGTCCCTCGGGAGGAGAGACCCAGTACTTC. Its protein product is CASSPSGGETQYF.

The rearrangement uses TRBV27 and TRBJ1-1; D gene uncertain. Germline loops: CDR1 MNHEY, CDR2 SMNVEV (reference sequence). The V end was cut by 6 bases, the J end by 1 base, with 15 bases between. The CDR3 is 15 amino acids. CDR3 bases: TGTGCCAGCAGCCGCGCCGGCGGGCGGAACACTGAAGCTTTCTTT. As protein: CASSRAGGRNTEAFF.

The gene calls are TRBV27 and TRBJ2-1; the match to TRBD2 covers 9 bases. CDR1 and CDR2 (germline): MNHEY, SMNVEV (reference sequence). Germline trimming cut 2 bases from V and 9 bases from J; bases unmatched to any gene: 8. This CDR3 region has 15 residues. This CDR3 reads CASSLLAGGRSEQFF. Here the CDR3 DNA reads TGTGCCAGCAGTTTACTGGCGGGAGGGCGGAGTGAGCAGTTCTTC.

In its sample, this clone was seen once. The V gene is TRBV5-4, the J gene TRBJ2-5, with a weak D call TRBD1 (5 bases). This CDR3 contains 11 residues. With 6 bases removed from V and 4 bases from J, the gap between germline ends came to 7 bases. Germline V gene lookup returns CDR1 SGHNT and CDR2 YYREEE (reference sequence). In DNA form, the CDR3 reads TGTGCCAGCAAGCAGGGAGAGACCCAGTACTTC. It yields the protein CASKQGETQYF.

CDR3 sequence (DNA): TGTGCCAGCACCACCGCTTGGGCCGACAGAAACAATGAGCAGTTCTTC. It yields the protein CASTTAWADRNNEQFF. The chain employs TRBV7-9 and TRBJ2-1; maybe TRBD1 (5 bases). This CDR3 is 16 amino acids long. The germline gives CDR1 SEHNR, CDR2 FQNEAQ (reference sequence). Trimming left V 7 bases short and J 5 bases short, with 21 bases between. Full variable domain (outside the CDR3, taken from reference TRBV7-9 and TRBJ2-1): DTGVSQNPRHKITKRGQNVTFRCDPISEHNRLYWYRQTLGQGPEFLTYFQNEAQLEKSRLLSDRFSAERPKGSFSTLEIQRTEQGDSAMYLCASTTAWADRNNEQFFGPGTRLTVL.

The gene calls are TRBV29-1 and TRBJ1-1, with 7 bases that match TRBD1. Germline V gene lookup returns CDR1 SQVTM and CDR2 ANQGSEA. Unmatched junction bases numbered 11, after V lost 7 bases and J lost 0 bases. The CDR3 sequence is 15 residues long. CDR3 amino acids: CSAQQTGTMNTEAFF. The CDR3 DNA reads TGCAGCGCTCAGCAGACAGGGACGATGAACACTGAAGCTTTCTTT.

This chain connects TRBV14 to TRBJ2-7, with D possibly TRBD2 on 5 matching bases. The CDR3 has 12 residues. Trimming removed 2 bases at V and 4 bases at J, with 6 bases between. Germline V gives CDR1 SGHDN, CDR2 FVKESK. The CDR3 spells CASSQSGYEQYF. DNA for the CDR3: TGTGCCAGCAGCCAATCGGGGTACGAGCAGTACTTC.

V gene TRBV12-3 or TRBV12-4 combines with J gene TRBJ2-1; possibly TRBD1 for D (5 bases). V lost 4 bases and J lost 10, with 11 bases in between. The CDR3 loop spans 12 amino acids. The CDR3 region is CASSSLKGEQFF. CDR3 bases: TGTGCCAGCAGTTCCCTCAAGGGGGAGCAGTTCTTC.

The chain employs TRBV7-2 and TRBJ1-1; 8 positions agree with TRBD1. CDR3 length: 12 residues. Germline V gene lookup returns CDR1 SGHTA and CDR2 FQGNSA. V lost 4 bases, J lost 12 bases, and 7 bases stayed unmatched. The CDR3 DNA reads as TGTGCCAGCAGCTCCTACAGGGGGTCGACTTTCTTT. It is translated as CASSSYRGSTFF.

The chain recombines TRBV27 with TRBJ1-5; TRBD1 might be the D (6 bases). CDR3 length equals 14 residues. Germline V CDR1 and CDR2: MNHEY, SMNVEV (reference sequence). Trimming took 6 bases from V and 3 from J, leaving 12 bases between them. CDR3 nucleotide sequence: TGTGCCAGCAGCCCCGACAGGACCAATCAGCCCCAGCATTTT. Protein: CASSPDRTNQPQHF.

This clone was seen just once. The rearrangement links TRBV4-1 to TRBJ1-6, with TRBD1 matching 8 bases. Trimming removed 0 bases from V and 7 bases from J; junction bases left unmatched: 2. The CDR3 runs 15 residues. Germline V gene sequence: CDR1 MGHRA, CDR2 YSYEKL. CDR3 bases: TGCGCCAGCAGCCAAGAGGGACAGGTCAATTCACCCCTCCACTTT. It yields the protein CASSQEGQVNSPLHF.